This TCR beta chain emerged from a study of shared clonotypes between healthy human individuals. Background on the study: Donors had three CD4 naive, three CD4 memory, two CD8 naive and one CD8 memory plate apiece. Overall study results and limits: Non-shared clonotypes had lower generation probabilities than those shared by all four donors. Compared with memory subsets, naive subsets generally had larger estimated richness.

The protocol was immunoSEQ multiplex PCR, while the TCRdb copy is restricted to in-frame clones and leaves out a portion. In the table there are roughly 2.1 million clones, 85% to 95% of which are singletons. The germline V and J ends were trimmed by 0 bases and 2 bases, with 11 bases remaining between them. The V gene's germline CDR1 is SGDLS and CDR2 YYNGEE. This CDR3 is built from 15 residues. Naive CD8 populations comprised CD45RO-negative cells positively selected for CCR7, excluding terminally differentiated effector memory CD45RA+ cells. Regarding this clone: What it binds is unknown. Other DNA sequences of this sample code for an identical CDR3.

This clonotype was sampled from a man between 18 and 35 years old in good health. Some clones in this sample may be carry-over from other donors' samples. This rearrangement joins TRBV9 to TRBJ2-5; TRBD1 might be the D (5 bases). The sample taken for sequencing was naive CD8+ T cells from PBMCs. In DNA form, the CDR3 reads TGTGCCAGCAGCGTAGTTGGGGCAGTACAAGAGACCCAGTACTTC. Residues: CASSVVGAVQETQYF.